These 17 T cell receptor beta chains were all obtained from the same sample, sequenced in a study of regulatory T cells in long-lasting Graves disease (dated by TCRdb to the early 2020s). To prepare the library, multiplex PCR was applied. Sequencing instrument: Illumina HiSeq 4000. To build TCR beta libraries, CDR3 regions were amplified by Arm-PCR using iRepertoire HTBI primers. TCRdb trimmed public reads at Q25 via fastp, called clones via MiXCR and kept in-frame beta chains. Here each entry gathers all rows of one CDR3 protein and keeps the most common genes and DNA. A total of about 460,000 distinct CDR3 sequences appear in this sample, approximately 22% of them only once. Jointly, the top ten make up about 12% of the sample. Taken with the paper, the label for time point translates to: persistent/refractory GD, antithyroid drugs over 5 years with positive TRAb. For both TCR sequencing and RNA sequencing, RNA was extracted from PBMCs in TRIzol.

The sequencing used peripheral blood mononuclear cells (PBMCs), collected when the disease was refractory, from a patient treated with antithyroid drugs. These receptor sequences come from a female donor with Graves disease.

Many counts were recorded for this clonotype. CDR3 in amino acids: CASSLTGWTEAFF. The DNA for the CDR3 is TGTGCCAGCAGTTTGACAGGGTGGACTGAAGCTTTCTTT. V gene TRBV12-3 or TRBV12-4 combines with J gene TRBJ1-1; TRBD1 matches at 7 bases. This CDR3 is 13 amino acids long. V lost 3 bases and J lost 5; bases outside the gene matches: 3.

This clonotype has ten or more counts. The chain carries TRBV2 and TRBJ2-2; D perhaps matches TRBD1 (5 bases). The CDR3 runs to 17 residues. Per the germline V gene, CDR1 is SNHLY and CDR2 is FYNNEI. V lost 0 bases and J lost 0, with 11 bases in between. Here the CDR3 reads CASSEARKDTNTGELFF. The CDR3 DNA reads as TGTGCCAGCAGTGAAGCGAGAAAGGACACGAACACCGGGGAGCTGTTTTTT.

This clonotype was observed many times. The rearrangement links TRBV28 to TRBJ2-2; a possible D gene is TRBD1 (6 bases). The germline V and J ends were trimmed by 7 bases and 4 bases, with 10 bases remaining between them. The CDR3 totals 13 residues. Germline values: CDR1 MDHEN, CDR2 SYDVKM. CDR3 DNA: TGTGCCAGCACGGACAGAGGCACCGGGGAGCTGTTTTTT. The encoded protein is CASTDRGTGELFF.

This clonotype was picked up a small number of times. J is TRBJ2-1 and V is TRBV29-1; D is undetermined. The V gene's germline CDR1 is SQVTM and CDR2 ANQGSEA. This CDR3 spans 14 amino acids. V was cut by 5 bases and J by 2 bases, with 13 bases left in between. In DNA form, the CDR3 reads TGCAGCGTTTGGGCGGAACTCACCTACAATGAGCAGTTCTTC. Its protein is CSVWAELTYNEQFF.

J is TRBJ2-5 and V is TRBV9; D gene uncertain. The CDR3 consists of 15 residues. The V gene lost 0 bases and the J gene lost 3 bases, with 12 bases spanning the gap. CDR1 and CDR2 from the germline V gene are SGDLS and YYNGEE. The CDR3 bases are TGTGCCAGCAGCGTAGCTTTGAGTCCAAAAGAGACCCAGTACTTC. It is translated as CASSVALSPKETQYF. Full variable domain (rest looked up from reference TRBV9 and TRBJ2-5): DSGVTQTPKHLITATGQRVTLRCSPRSGDLSVYWYQQSLDQGLQFLIQYYNGEERAKGNILERFSAQQFPDLHSELNLSSLELGDSALYFCASSVALSPKETQYFGPGTRLLVL.

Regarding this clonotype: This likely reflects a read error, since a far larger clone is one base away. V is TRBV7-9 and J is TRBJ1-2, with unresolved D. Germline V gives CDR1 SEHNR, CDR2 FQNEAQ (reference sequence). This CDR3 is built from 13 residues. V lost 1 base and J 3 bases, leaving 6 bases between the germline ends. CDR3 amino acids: CASSLERDYGYTF. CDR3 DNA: TGTGCCAGCAGCTTAGAGAGGGACTATGGCTACACCTTC.

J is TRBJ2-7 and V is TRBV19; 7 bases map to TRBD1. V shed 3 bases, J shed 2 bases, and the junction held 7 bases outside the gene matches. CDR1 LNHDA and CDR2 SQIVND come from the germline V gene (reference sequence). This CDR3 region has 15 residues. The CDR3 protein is CASSIIWDSTYEQYF. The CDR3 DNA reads TGTGCCAGTAGTATTATCTGGGACAGCACCTACGAGCAGTACTTC.

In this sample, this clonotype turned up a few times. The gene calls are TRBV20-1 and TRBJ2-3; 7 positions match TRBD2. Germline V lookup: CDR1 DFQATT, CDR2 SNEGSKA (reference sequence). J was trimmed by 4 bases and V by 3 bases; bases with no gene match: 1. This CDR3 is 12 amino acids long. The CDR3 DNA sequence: TGCAGTGCTAGGACTAGCTCAGATACGCAGTATTTT. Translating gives CSARTSSDTQYF.

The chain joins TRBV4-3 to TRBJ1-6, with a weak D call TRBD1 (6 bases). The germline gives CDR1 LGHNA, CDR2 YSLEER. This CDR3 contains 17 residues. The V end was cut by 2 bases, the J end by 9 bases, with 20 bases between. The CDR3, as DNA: TGCGCCAGCAGCCAATTTCCTGGGGGACAAGATCCTTCACCCCTCCACTTT. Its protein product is CASSQFPGGQDPSPLHF.

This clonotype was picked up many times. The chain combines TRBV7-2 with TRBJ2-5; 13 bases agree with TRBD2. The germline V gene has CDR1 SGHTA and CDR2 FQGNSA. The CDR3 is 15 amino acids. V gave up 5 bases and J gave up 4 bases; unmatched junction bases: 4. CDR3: CASSRTSGGRETQYF. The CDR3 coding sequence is TGTGCCAGCAGCAGGACTAGCGGGGGACGAGAGACCCAGTACTTC.

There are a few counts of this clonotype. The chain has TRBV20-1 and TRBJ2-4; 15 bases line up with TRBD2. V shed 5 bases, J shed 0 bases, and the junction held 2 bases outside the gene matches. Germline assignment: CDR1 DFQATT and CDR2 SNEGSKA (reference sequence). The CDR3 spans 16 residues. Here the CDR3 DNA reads TGCAGTGCTGGGACTAGCGGGAGGACAGCCAAAAACATTCAGTACTTC. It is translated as CSAGTSGRTAKNIQYF.

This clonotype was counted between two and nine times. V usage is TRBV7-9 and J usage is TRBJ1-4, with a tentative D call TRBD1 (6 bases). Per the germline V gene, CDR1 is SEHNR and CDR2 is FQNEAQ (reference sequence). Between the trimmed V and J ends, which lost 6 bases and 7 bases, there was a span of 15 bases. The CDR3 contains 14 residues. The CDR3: CASRPSGQVEKLFF. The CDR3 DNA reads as TGTGCCAGCAGGCCTTCGGGACAAGTTGAAAAACTGTTTTTT.

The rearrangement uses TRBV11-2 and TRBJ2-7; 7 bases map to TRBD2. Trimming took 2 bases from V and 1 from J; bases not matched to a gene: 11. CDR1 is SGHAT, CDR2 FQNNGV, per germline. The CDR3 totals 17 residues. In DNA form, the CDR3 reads TGTGCCAGCAGCTTATTGGGGGGGGGTACGGAGTCCTACGAGCAGTACTTC. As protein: CASSLLGGGTESYEQYF.

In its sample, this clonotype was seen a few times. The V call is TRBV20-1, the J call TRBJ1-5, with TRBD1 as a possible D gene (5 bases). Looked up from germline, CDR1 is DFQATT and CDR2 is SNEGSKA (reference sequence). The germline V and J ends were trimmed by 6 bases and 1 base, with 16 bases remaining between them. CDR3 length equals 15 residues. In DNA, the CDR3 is TGCAGTGCCCGGGACCCTGGGTTAAGCAATCAGCCCCAGCATTTT. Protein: CSARDPGLSNQPQHF.

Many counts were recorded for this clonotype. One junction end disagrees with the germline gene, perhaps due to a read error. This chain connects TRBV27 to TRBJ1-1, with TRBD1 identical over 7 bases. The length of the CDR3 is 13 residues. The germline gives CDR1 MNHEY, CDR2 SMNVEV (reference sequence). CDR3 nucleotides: TGTGCCACCAGTCCTACAGGGGACACTGAAGCTTTCTTT. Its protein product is CATSPTGDTEAFF.

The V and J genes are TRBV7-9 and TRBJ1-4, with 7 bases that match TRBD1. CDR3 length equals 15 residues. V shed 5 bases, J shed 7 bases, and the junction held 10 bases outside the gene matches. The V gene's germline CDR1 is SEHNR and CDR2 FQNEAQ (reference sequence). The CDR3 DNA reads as TGTGCCAGCAGCCCGGAGGGGGCCCGGGGTGAAAAACTGTTTTTT. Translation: CASSPEGARGEKLFF.

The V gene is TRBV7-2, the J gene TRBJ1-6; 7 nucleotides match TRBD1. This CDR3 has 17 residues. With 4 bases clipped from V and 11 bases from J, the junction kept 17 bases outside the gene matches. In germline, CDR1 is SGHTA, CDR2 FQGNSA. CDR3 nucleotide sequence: TGTGCCAGCAGCTACCGACGACAGGGAGGGCCCAATCCACCCCTCCACTTT. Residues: CASSYRRQGGPNPPLHF. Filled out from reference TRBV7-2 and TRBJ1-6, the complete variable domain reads GAGVSQSPSNKVTEKGKDVELRCDPISGHTALYWYRQSLGQGLEFLIYFQGNSAPDKSGLPSDRFSAERTGGSVSTLTIQRTQQEDSAVYLCASSYRRQGGPNPPLHFGNGTRLTVT.